This T cell receptor beta chain appears in the sequencing data of a study of PD-L1 blockade in urothelial cancer. Study at large: It was in 2014 that patients started atezolizumab at 1,200 mg intravenously every 3 weeks. T cell content in blood samples showed a median of approximately 150,000. Broader study findings: Better survival was predicted when blood TCR clonality before treatment fell below the median.

J gave up 5 bases and V 5 bases, and 6 bases lay outside the gene matches. The CDR3 covers 14 residues. Per the germline V gene, CDR1 is GTSNPN and CDR2 is SVGIG (reference sequence). Urothelial carcinoma, locally advanced or metastatic, affected the patients. Notes on this clone: What it binds is not known.

Data came from immunoSEQ multiplex PCR; TCRdb stores just in-frame clones and leaves some out. This sample has more than 45,000 clones, with about nine tenths found just once. The sample was PBMCs, taken around atezolizumab (anti-PD-L1) treatment. This receptor was obtained from a man older than 75 with urothelial cancer. This sequence joins TRBV30 and TRBJ2-5, with 12 bases that match TRBD1. The CDR3 protein is CAWEGTGGWETQYF. The CDR3 bases are TGTGCCTGGGAGGGGACAGGGGGCTGGGAGACCCAGTACTTC. Based on the CDR3 plus reference TRBV30 and TRBJ2-5, the full variable domain is SQTIHQWPATLVQPVGSPLSLECTVEGTSNPNLYWYRQAAGRGLQLLFYSVGIGQISSEVPQNLSASRPQDRQFILSSKKLLLSDSGFYLCAWEGTGGWETQYFGPGTRLLVL.